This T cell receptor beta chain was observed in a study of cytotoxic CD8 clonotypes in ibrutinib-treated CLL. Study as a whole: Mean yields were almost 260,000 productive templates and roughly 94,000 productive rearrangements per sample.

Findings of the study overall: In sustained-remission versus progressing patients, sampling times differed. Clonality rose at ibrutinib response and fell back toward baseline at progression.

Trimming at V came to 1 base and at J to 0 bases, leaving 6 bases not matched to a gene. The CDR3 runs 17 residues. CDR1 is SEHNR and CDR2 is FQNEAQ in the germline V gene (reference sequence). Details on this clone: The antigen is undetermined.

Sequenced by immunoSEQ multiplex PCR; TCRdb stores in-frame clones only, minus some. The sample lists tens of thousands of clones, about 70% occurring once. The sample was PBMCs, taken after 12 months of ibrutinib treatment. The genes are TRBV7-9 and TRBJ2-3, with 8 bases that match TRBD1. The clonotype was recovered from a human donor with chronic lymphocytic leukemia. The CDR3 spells CASSLGQGSTSTDTQYF. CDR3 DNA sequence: TGTGCCAGCAGCTTAGGACAGGGGTCAACTAGCACAGATACGCAGTATTTT.